The TCR beta chain under discussion was sequenced for a study of blood T cell repertoires in COVID-19. Study details: Samples came from the United States, Italy and Spain, spanning acute and convalescent COVID-19.

Measured with immunoSEQ multiplex PCR; TCRdb has only the in-frame clones, and not every one. The table has 200,000 to 250,000 clones, 88% seen once. V gave up 5 bases and J gave up 4 bases; unmatched junction bases: 15. Germline V gene lookup returns CDR1 MNHEY and CDR2 SVGEGT. The CDR3 contains 17 residues. This chain links TRBV6-2 or TRBV6-3 with TRBJ1-2; the match to TRBD1 covers 8 bases. This TCR came from a woman aged 30 to 39 who had recovered from COVID-19. Sequences were obtained from PBMCs or T cells enriched from blood (not recorded which). CDR3 coding DNA: TGTGCCAGCAGTCCCACCCGGGACAGGATCATACGCTATGGCTACACCTTC. This codes for CASSPTRDRIIRYGYTF.